The rows below give T cell receptor beta chains drawn from one sample of a study of CD8+CD57+ T cells in acquired aplastic anemia. TCRdb recomputed calls from the reads with MiXCR, one row per CDR3 protein. The sample consists of about 210,000 distinct CDR3 sequences, 30% to 40% of them appearing once. Sequenced: sorted CD4+, CD8+, or CD8+CD57+ T cells (not recorded which) from PBMCs. The receptors originated from a human donor in good health, serving as a control. The CDR3 runs from the conserved cysteine through the conserved F or W. Fields, in order: D gene, J gene, V gene, clone size, CDR3 protein, CDR3 DNA. A D gene is named only where the DNA matches it firmly. Some rows mark clone size as missing; the rest say once, few, many or name a class of expanded clone.

d_call: NA
j_call: TRBJ2-1
v_call: TRBV20-1
clone_size: once
cdr3_aa: CSAQRIGGYNEQFF
cdr3_nt: TGCAGTGCTCAACGAATAGGGGGATACAATGAGCAGTTCTTC

d_call: NA
j_call: TRBJ1-1
v_call: TRBV29-1
clone_size: NA
cdr3_aa: CSAGFELNTEAFF
cdr3_nt: TGCAGCGCCGGATTTGAGTTGAACACTGAAGCTTTCTTT

d_call: NA
j_call: TRBJ2-1
v_call: TRBV7-2
clone_size: many
cdr3_aa: CASSVSEQGYNEQFF
cdr3_nt: TGTGCCAGCAGCGTGTCCGAACAGGGATACAATGAGCAGTTCTTC

d_call: NA
j_call: TRBJ2-5
v_call: TRBV5-1
clone_size: NA
cdr3_aa: CASSLAGVQTQYF
cdr3_nt: TGCGCCAGCAGCTTGGCCGGGGTTCAGACCCAGTACTTC

d_call: TRBD1
j_call: TRBJ2-2
v_call: TRBV12-3/TRBV12-4
clone_size: NA
cdr3_aa: CASSLPSDRANTRELFF
cdr3_nt: TGTGCCAGCAGTTTACCCTCAGACAGGGCGAACACCAGGGAGCTGTTTTTT

d_call: NA
j_call: TRBJ1-1
v_call: TRBV5-6
clone_size: NA
cdr3_aa: CASSFPTGNTEAFF
cdr3_nt: TGTGCCAGCAGCTTTCCCACAGGGAACACTGAAGCTTTCTTT

d_call: TRBD1
j_call: TRBJ2-7
v_call: TRBV27
clone_size: NA
cdr3_aa: CASSKLRDRVSYEQYF
cdr3_nt: TGTGCCAGCAGTAAACTCCGGGACAGGGTCTCCTACGAGCAGTACTTC

d_call: TRBD2
j_call: TRBJ2-7
v_call: TRBV20-1
clone_size: NA
cdr3_aa: CSARIAGAFEQYF
cdr3_nt: TGCAGTGCTAGGATAGCGGGAGCTTTCGAGCAGTACTTC

d_call: NA
j_call: TRBJ2-1
v_call: TRBV14
clone_size: many
cdr3_aa: CASSQGRRNGYNEQFF
cdr3_nt: TGTGCCAGCAGCCAAGGGCGACGTAACGGGTACAATGAGCAGTTCTTC

d_call: NA
j_call: TRBJ1-6
v_call: TRBV19
clone_size: NA
cdr3_aa: CASSIVRDTHVSPLHF
cdr3_nt: TGTGCCAGTAGTATAGTCAGGGACACGCATGTTTCACCCCTCCACTTT

d_call: NA
j_call: TRBJ2-7
v_call: TRBV29-1
clone_size: NA
cdr3_aa: CSVNQAGSDEQYF
cdr3_nt: TGCAGCGTTAACCAGGCAGGGTCTGACGAGCAGTACTTC

d_call: TRBD1
j_call: TRBJ2-5
v_call: TRBV18
clone_size: few
cdr3_aa: CASSSRTGAGQETQYF
cdr3_nt: TGTGCCAGCTCATCGCGGACAGGGGCCGGGCAAGAGACCCAGTACTTC

d_call: NA
j_call: TRBJ1-5
v_call: TRBV19
clone_size: NA
cdr3_aa: CASSSGTSNQPQHF
cdr3_nt: TGTGCCAGTAGTTCCGGGACATCTAATCAGCCCCAGCATTTT

d_call: NA
j_call: TRBJ1-2
v_call: TRBV12-3/TRBV12-4
clone_size: many
cdr3_aa: CASSLGGGLYGYTF
cdr3_nt: TGTGCCAGCAGTTTGGGTGGGGGACTCTATGGCTACACCTTC

d_call: NA
j_call: TRBJ2-7
v_call: TRBV11-2
clone_size: few
cdr3_aa: CASSLDRQGHAYEQYF
cdr3_nt: TGTGCCAGCAGCTTAGATAGGCAGGGTCACGCCTACGAGCAGTACTTC

d_call: NA
j_call: TRBJ2-7
v_call: TRBV7-8
clone_size: many
cdr3_aa: CASSLSEVSYEQYF
cdr3_nt: TGTGCCAGCAGCCTAAGCGAAGTTTCCTACGAGCAGTACTTC

d_call: NA
j_call: TRBJ1-1
v_call: TRBV2
clone_size: NA
cdr3_aa: CASSSWGNTEAFF
cdr3_nt: TGTGCCAGCAGTTCTTGGGGGAACACTGAAGCTTTCTTT

d_call: NA
j_call: TRBJ1-6
v_call: TRBV7-2
clone_size: many
cdr3_aa: CASSPRLENSPLHF
cdr3_nt: TGTGCCAGCAGCCCGAGGCTAGAGAATTCACCCCTCCACTTT

d_call: NA
j_call: TRBJ1-2
v_call: TRBV19
clone_size: many
cdr3_aa: CASSIDPGVTGGYTF
cdr3_nt: TGTGCCAGTAGTATAGATCCTGGGGTAACGGGAGGCTACACCTTC

d_call: NA
j_call: TRBJ1-1
v_call: TRBV6-5
clone_size: many
cdr3_aa: CASAGSGLGNTEAFF
cdr3_nt: TGTGCCAGCGCTGGATCGGGTCTCGGGAACACTGAAGCTTTCTTT

d_call: NA
j_call: TRBJ1-3
v_call: TRBV12-3/TRBV12-4
clone_size: few
cdr3_aa: CASGAGAQGNTIYF
cdr3_nt: TGTGCCAGCGGAGCGGGGGCGCAGGGAAACACCATATATTTT

d_call: NA
j_call: TRBJ1-4
v_call: TRBV11-1
clone_size: few
cdr3_aa: CASSPRRFSGSQNEKLFF
cdr3_nt: TGTGCCAGCAGCCCGCGAAGGTTTTCCGGGTCGCAAAATGAAAAACTGTTTTTT

d_call: NA
j_call: TRBJ1-3
v_call: TRBV9
clone_size: NA
cdr3_aa: CASSNPERDTIYF
cdr3_nt: TGTGCCAGCAGCAATCCGGAGAGAGACACCATATATTTT

d_call: TRBD1
j_call: TRBJ1-6
v_call: TRBV30
clone_size: NA
cdr3_aa: CAWRMDRGYNSPLHF
cdr3_nt: TGTGCCTGGAGGATGGACAGGGGATATAATTCACCCCTCCACTTT

d_call: NA
j_call: TRBJ1-2
v_call: TRBV30
clone_size: few
cdr3_aa: CAWRGPMKGYTF
cdr3_nt: TGTGCCTGGAGAGGTCCTATGAAAGGCTACACCTTC

d_call: TRBD1
j_call: TRBJ2-2
v_call: TRBV12-3/TRBV12-4
clone_size: few
cdr3_aa: CASRETGGLNTGELFF
cdr3_nt: TGTGCCAGCAGGGAGACAGGGGGCTTGAACACCGGGGAGCTGTTTTTT

d_call: TRBD1
j_call: TRBJ1-2
v_call: TRBV7-2
clone_size: many
cdr3_aa: CASSPQTGGPYGYTF
cdr3_nt: TGTGCCAGCAGCCCCCAGACAGGGGGCCCGTATGGCTACACCTTC

d_call: NA
j_call: TRBJ1-2
v_call: TRBV9
clone_size: many
cdr3_aa: CASSVGSGRSYGYTF
cdr3_nt: TGTGCCAGCAGCGTAGGTTCAGGGAGGAGCTATGGCTACACCTTC

d_call: TRBD2
j_call: TRBJ2-1
v_call: TRBV11-2
clone_size: NA
cdr3_aa: CASSFSGAGYNEQFF
cdr3_nt: TGTGCCAGCAGCTTTAGCGGGGCAGGATACAATGAGCAGTTCTTC

d_call: TRBD2
j_call: TRBJ2-1
v_call: TRBV24-1
clone_size: NA
cdr3_aa: CASSQGLAGDNGQFF
cdr3_nt: TGTGCCAGCAGCCAGGGACTAGCGGGGGACAATGGGCAGTTCTTC

d_call: NA
j_call: TRBJ1-2
v_call: TRBV5-1
clone_size: few
cdr3_aa: CASSLAMGNGYTF
cdr3_nt: TGCGCCAGCAGCTTGGCGATGGGGAATGGCTACACCTTC

d_call: NA
j_call: TRBJ1-2
v_call: TRBV29-1
clone_size: few
cdr3_aa: CSAESGAYGYTF
cdr3_nt: TGCAGCGCCGAATCTGGGGCCTATGGCTACACCTTC

d_call: TRBD2
j_call: TRBJ2-1
v_call: TRBV11-1
clone_size: few
cdr3_aa: CASSFTPGLAGGNEQFF
cdr3_nt: TGTGCCAGCAGCTTCACACCCGGACTAGCGGGGGGAAATGAGCAGTTCTTC

d_call: TRBD1
j_call: TRBJ1-1
v_call: TRBV5-1
clone_size: NA
cdr3_aa: CASSLGDRQNTEAFF
cdr3_nt: TGCGCCAGCAGCTTGGGGGACAGACAGAACACTGAAGCTTTCTTT

d_call: TRBD1
j_call: TRBJ2-7
v_call: TRBV4-1
clone_size: few
cdr3_aa: CASSHRPGQGHEQYF
cdr3_nt: TGCGCCAGCAGCCACCGACCGGGACAGGGCCACGAGCAGTACTTC

d_call: NA
j_call: TRBJ1-1
v_call: TRBV19
clone_size: many
cdr3_aa: CASSILGELNTEAFF
cdr3_nt: TGTGCCAGTAGTATACTAGGAGAATTGAACACTGAAGCTTTCTTT

d_call: NA
j_call: TRBJ1-2
v_call: TRBV10-3
clone_size: many
cdr3_aa: CAISESYRDRRPNYGYTF
cdr3_nt: TGTGCCATCAGTGAATCTTACCGTGACAGGAGACCTAACTATGGCTACACCTTC

d_call: TRBD1
j_call: TRBJ1-2
v_call: TRBV4-2
clone_size: NA
cdr3_aa: CASSQEDRATYGYTF
cdr3_nt: TGTGCCAGCAGCCAAGAAGACAGGGCAACATATGGCTACACCTTC

d_call: NA
j_call: TRBJ1-2
v_call: TRBV29-1
clone_size: NA
cdr3_aa: CSVDPSYNYGYTF
cdr3_nt: TGCAGCGTTGATCCTAGCTATAACTATGGCTACACCTTC

d_call: TRBD2
j_call: TRBJ2-5
v_call: TRBV24-1
clone_size: many
cdr3_aa: CATSDPAGRGKFETQYF
cdr3_nt: TGTGCCACCAGTGATCCCGCGGGGAGGGGAAAATTTGAGACCCAGTACTTC

d_call: NA
j_call: TRBJ1-1
v_call: TRBV2
clone_size: NA
cdr3_aa: CASSQEEGSDEAFF
cdr3_nt: TGTGCCAGCAGCCAAGAGGAAGGGAGCGATGAAGCTTTCTTT

d_call: TRBD1
j_call: TRBJ2-3
v_call: TRBV29-1
clone_size: once
cdr3_aa: CSVATTGGTDTQYF
cdr3_nt: TGCAGCGTCGCTACTACAGGGGGCACTGATACGCAGTATTTT

d_call: NA
j_call: TRBJ2-1
v_call: TRBV15
clone_size: NA
cdr3_aa: CATSRDKENEQFF
cdr3_nt: TGTGCCACCAGCAGAGATAAAGAGAATGAGCAGTTCTTC

d_call: TRBD1
j_call: TRBJ1-4
v_call: TRBV7-9
clone_size: many
cdr3_aa: CASIRGLDEKLFF
cdr3_nt: TGTGCCAGTATCAGGGGGCTAGATGAAAAACTGTTTTTT

d_call: NA
j_call: TRBJ1-1
v_call: TRBV25-1
clone_size: NA
cdr3_aa: CASSELQGVRNTEAFF
cdr3_nt: TGTGCCAGCAGTGAATTACAGGGTGTTCGGAACACTGAAGCTTTCTTT

d_call: TRBD2
j_call: TRBJ2-3
v_call: TRBV5-1
clone_size: NA
cdr3_aa: CASSPGTSGGAHPDTQYF
cdr3_nt: TGCGCCAGCAGCCCCGGGACTAGCGGGGGCGCGCACCCAGATACGCAGTATTTT

d_call: NA
j_call: TRBJ1-6
v_call: TRBV28
clone_size: few
cdr3_aa: CASISTGSVSPLHF
cdr3_nt: TGTGCCAGCATAAGCACAGGGTCTGTTTCACCCCTCCACTTT

d_call: NA
j_call: TRBJ2-5
v_call: TRBV4-1
clone_size: many
cdr3_aa: CASSHPSETQYF
cdr3_nt: TGCGCCAGCAGCCATCCCTCAGAGACCCAGTACTTC